This T cell receptor (beta chain) came from a study of identical twins. This clonotype occurred a few times. This CDR3 is built from 13 residues. The germline gives CDR1 DFQATT, CDR2 SNEGSKA (reference sequence). Trimming left V 5 bases short and J 4 bases short, with 15 bases between. TCRdb redid the calling of the 5' RACE reads with MiXCR, one entry per CDR3 protein. The sample holds roughly 690,000 distinct CDR3 sequences, less than 7% seen once. The TCR sequence derives from a man aged 18 to 29 in good health. The sequencing sample was made of naive T cells sorted from blood. The rearrangement joins TRBV20-1 to TRBJ2-7; D is undetermined. CDR3 amino acids: CSAPTWTLYEQYV. In DNA form, the CDR3 reads TGCAGTGCTCCGACTTGGACCTTATACGAGCAGTACGTC.